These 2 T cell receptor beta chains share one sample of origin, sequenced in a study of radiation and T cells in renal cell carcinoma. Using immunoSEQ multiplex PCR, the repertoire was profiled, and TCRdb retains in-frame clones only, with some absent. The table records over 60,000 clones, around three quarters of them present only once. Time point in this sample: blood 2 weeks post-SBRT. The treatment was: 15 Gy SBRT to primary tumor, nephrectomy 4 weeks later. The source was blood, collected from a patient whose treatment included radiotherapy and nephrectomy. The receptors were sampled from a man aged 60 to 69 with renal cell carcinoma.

The CDR3 sequence: CASRGPDAVTQYF. The CDR3 coding sequence is TGTGCCAGCAGAGGGCCCGATGCTGTTACGCAGTATTTT. This rearrangement joins TRBV5-4 to TRBJ2-3; D unresolved. This CDR3 comprises 13 residues. Trimming removed 5 bases from V and 8 bases from J, with 15 bases in between. CDR1 SGHNT and CDR2 YYREEE come from the germline V gene (reference sequence).

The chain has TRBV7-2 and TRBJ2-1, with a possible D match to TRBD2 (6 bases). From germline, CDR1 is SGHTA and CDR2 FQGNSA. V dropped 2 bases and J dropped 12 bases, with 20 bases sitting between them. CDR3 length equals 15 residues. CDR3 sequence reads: CASSLSRDFYLGQFF. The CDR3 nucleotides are TGTGCCAGCAGCTTATCCCGGGACTTCTATCTCGGGCAGTTCTTC.